This TCR beta chain was identified in a study of T-cell memory formation after mild COVID-19. At the level of the study: TCR clusters largely stayed donor specific.

As regards this clonotype: Its specificity is not known.

The study's findings and limits: CD4/CD8 balance characterized clones contracting day 15 to 85, and CD4+ skew characterized later expanders.

TCRdb itself ran the 5' RACE reads through MiXCR, one entry per CDR3 protein. The repertoire includes hundreds of thousands of distinct CDR3 sequences, roughly 18% of them detected once, and around 12% sits in the top ten. V was pared by 5 bases and J by 1 base, with 2 bases of the junction left unmatched. The CDR3 is made up of 14 amino acids. From germline, CDR1 is SGHNT and CDR2 YENEEA. This receptor was taken from an adult woman who had mild COVID-19 (a few samples of this study predate the infection). Cell type and time point are not known. The genes are TRBV11-3 and TRBJ2-1; TRBD1 matches at 7 bases. Sequenced sample: PBMCs or a T cell subset sorted from them (not recorded which). CDR3 protein: CASSTRGSYNEQFF. CDR3 nucleotides: TGTGCCAGCAGCACCAGGGGGTCCTACAATGAGCAGTTCTTC.